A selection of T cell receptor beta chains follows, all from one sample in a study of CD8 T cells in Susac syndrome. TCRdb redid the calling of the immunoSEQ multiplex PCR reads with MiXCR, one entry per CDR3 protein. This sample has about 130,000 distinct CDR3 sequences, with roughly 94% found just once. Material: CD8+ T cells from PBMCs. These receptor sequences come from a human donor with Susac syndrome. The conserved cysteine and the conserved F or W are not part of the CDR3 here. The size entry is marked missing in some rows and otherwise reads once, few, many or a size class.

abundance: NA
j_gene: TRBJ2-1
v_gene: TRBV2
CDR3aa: AGGPRYNEQF

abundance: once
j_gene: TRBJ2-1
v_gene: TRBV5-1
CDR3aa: ASSYRLAGANEQF

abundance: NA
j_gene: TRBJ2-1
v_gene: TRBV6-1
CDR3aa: ASSTGGALVYNEQF

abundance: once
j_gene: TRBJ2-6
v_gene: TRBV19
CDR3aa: ASSIRGEADSGANVLT

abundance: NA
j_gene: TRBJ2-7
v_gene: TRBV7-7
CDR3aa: ASSQSGAYEQY

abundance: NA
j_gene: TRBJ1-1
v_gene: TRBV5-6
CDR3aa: ASSLPFSGTEAF

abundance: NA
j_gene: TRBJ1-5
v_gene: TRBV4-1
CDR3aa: ASSQEVELSNQPQH

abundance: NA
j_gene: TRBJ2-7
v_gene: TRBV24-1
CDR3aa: ATSPGTHYEQY

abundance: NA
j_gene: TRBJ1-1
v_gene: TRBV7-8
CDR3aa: ASSSGGRTEAF

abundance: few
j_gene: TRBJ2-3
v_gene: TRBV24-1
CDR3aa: ATSDAGTHSTDTQY

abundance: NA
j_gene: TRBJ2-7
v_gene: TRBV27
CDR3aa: ASRGQDYEQY

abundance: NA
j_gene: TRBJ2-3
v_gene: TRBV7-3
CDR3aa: ASSFGTSGEDTQY

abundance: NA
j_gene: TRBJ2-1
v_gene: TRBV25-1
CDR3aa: ASSEEDYGSYNEQF

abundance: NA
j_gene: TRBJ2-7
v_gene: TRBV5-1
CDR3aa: ASSLGDRVYEQY

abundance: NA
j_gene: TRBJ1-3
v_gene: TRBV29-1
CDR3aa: SIWDGDSGNTIY

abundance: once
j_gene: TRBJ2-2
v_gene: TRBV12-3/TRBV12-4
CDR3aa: ASSPGQTGTTGELF

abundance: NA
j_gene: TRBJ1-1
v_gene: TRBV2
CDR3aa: ASRTPGQDSEAF

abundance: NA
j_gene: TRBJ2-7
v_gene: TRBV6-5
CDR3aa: ASSLTSGRQNEQY

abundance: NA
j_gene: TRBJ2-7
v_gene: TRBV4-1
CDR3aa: ASSSQPGLAGDEQY

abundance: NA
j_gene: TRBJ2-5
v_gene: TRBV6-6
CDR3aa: ASSFVSGEETQY

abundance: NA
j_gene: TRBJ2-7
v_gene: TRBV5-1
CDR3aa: ASSLEQGRSYEQY

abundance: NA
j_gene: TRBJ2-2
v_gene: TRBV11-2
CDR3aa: ASSLRDQRAQRANTGELF

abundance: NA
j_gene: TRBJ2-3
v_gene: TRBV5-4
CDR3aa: ATYDGRKTEDTQY

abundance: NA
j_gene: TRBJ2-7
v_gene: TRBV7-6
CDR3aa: ASSLAEGRVYEQY

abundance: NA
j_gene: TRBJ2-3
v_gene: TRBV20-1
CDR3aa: SARDSHESTDTQY

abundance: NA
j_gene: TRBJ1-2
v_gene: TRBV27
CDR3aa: ASTYYWTGGVYGYT

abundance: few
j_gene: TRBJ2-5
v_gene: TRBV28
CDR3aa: ASSVEGGETQY

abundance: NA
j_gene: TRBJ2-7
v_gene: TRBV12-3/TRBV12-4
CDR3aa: ASSFAAGGTYEQY

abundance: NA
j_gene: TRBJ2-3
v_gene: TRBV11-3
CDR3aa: ASSPLGTSGRDTQY

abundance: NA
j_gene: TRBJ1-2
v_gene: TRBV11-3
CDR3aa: ASSLGGQRYT

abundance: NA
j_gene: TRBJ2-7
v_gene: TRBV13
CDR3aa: ASSPYEREQY

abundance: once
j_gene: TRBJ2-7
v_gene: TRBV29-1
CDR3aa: SVVGGRGSYEQY

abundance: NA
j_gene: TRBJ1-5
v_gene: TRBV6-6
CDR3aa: ASSPGHPNQPQH

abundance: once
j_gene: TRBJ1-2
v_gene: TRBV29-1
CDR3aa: SVDRGVDGYT

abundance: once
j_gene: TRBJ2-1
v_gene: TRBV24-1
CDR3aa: ATSDSNEQF

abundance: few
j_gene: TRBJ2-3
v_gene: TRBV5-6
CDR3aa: ASSPNTDTQY

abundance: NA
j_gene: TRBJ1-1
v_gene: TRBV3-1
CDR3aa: ASSQGGAGEAF

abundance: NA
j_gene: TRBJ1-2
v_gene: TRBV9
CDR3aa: ASSVPGAKDGYT

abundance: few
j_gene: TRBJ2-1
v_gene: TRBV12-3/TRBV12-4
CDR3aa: ASSTSNNEQF

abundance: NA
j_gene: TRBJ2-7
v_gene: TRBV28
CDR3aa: ATQTAPEQY

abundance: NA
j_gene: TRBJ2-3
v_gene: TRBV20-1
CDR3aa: SARDPVPTSADTQY

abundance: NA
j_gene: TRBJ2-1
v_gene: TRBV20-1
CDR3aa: SARDSGGASPEQF

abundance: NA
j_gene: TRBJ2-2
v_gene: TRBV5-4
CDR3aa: ASTSLSGELF